The sequence of this T cell receptor beta chain was determined in a study of cytomegalovirus exposure and HLA in healthy donors. 13 Jbeta primers and 60 Vbeta primers were used for the PCR. The method was immunoSEQ multiplex PCR; TCRdb's version includes in-frame clones alone and lacks a portion of them. The sample includes almost 200,000 clones, around 79% of them seen just once. Trimming pared 10 bases from V and 6 bases from J, leaving 22 bases between. This CDR3 comprises 15 residues. CDR1 SGHRS and CDR2 YFSETQ come from the germline V gene. The sample was PBMCs. V is TRBV5-1 and J is TRBJ2-2; the D is unclear. This TCR was sampled from a male donor in good health and CMV-seropositive. This chain's CDR3 is CASQKALVGSGELFF. The CDR3 region has the DNA TGCGCCTCCCAGAAGGCGCTCGTCGGGTCCGGGGAGCTGTTTTTT. The complete variable domain, with remaining parts taken from reference TRBV5-1 and TRBJ2-2, reads KAGVTQTPRYLIKTRGQQVTLSCSPISGHRSVSWYQQTPGQGLQFLFEYFSETQRNKGNFPGRFSGRQFSNSRSEMNVSTLELGDSALYLCASQKALVGSGELFFGEGSRLTVL.